This T cell receptor beta chain was recovered during a study of T and B cells in COVID-19 patients. This clonotype was recorded a few times. J was trimmed by 3 bases and V by 1 base; bases with no gene match: 2. Germline V gene lookup returns CDR1 SGHNT and CDR2 YYREEE (reference sequence). There are 15 residues in the CDR3. Multiplex PCR with BIOMED2 TRB-A/B primer pools amplified TRB rearrangements. In TCRdb, the multiplex PCR reads were re-called with MiXCR into one record per CDR3 protein. Here the sample spans around 12,000 distinct CDR3 sequences, nearly 30% being singletons. Each TRB amplification used roughly 220-550 ng of genomic DNA from blood.

This receptor was identified in a human donor who had recovered from COVID-19. Sequencing was done on a sample of blood. The V and J genes are TRBV5-4 and TRBJ2-1; 9 positions match TRBD1. This chain's CDR3 is CASSLRDRDYNEQFF. The CDR3 DNA is TGTGCCAGCAGCTTGAGGGACAGGGACTACAATGAGCAGTTCTTC.